Following are 14 T cell receptor beta chains from one sample sequenced in a study of blood T cell repertoires in COVID-19. Assay used: immunoSEQ multiplex PCR; TCRdb lists only in-frame clones, some missing. This sample has 250,000 or so clones, with roughly 89% found just once. Sequencing was performed on peripheral blood. The receptor source for this set is a woman aged 55-70 years with COVID-19, enrolled during active disease.

The chain carries TRBV20-1 and TRBJ2-7; D is undetermined. Germline values: CDR1 DFQATT, CDR2 SNEGSKA (reference sequence). The V gene lost 0 bases and the J gene lost 11 bases, with 11 bases spanning the gap. The CDR3 contains 11 residues. This CDR3 reads CSARDSRREYF. In DNA form, the CDR3 reads TGCAGTGCTAGAGATTCCCGCCGGGAGTACTTC.

In its sample, this clone was seen once. The rearrangement joins TRBV7-2 to TRBJ2-1, with 8 bases lining up with TRBD2. V lost 4 bases and J lost 4; bases outside the gene matches: 9. The CDR3 runs to 16 residues. Germline V lookup: CDR1 SGHTA, CDR2 FQGNSA. The chain's CDR3 is CASSSLAGGHYNEQFF. The CDR3 DNA reads TGTGCCAGCAGCTCCCTTGCGGGGGGCCATTACAATGAGCAGTTCTTC.

The chain couples TRBV5-1 to TRBJ2-1; 9 positions match TRBD2. CDR3 length equals 18 residues. The ends lost 0 bases at V and 0 bases at J; junction bases unmatched: 7. Germline V CDR1 and CDR2: SGHRS, YFSETQ. CDR3 bases: TGCGCCAGCAGCTTGGCCGCTAGCGGGGTTAGCTCCTACAATGAGCAGTTCTTC. It specifies CASSLAASGVSSYNEQFF.

The chain is built from TRBV15 and TRBJ2-5; 15 bases fit TRBD2. The CDR3 length is 16 residues. The J segment lost 2 bases and the V segment lost 6 bases, leaving 4 bases of the junction unmatched. Germline lookup yields CDR1 LNHNV and CDR2 YYDKDF (reference sequence). The CDR3 protein is CATRWGLAGGQETQYF. The DNA for the CDR3 is TGTGCCACCAGATGGGGACTAGCGGGGGGACAAGAGACCCAGTACTTC.

This clone turned up a few times. The chain joins TRBV7-8 to TRBJ1-5, with TRBD1 matching 11 bases. Germline values: CDR1 SGHVS, CDR2 FQNEAQ. The CDR3 contains 17 residues. With 4 bases clipped from V and 7 bases from J, the junction kept 12 bases outside the gene matches. CDR3 amino acids: CASSWEPGTGGGQPQHF. The CDR3 nucleotides read TGTGCCAGCAGCTGGGAACCCGGGACAGGGGGTGGCCAGCCCCAGCATTTT.

The chain uses TRBV6-5 and TRBJ1-1; no firm D call. There are 13 residues in the CDR3. V was trimmed by 5 bases and J by 7 bases, leaving 14 bases between them. Germline V lookup: CDR1 MNHEY, CDR2 SVGAGI. CDR3 DNA: TGTGCCAGCAGTATTCGACGAGGTGGTGAAGCTTTCTTT. Amino acids: CASSIRRGGEAFF.

The rearrangement links TRBV11-2 to TRBJ2-4; D is perhaps TRBD2 (5 bases). The CDR3 is 15 amino acids. Deletions cut 5 bases from V and 3 bases from J, with 14 bases between. Per germline, CDR1 SGHAT and CDR2 FQNNGV. CDR3 nucleotide sequence: TGTGCCAGCAGCCAACCGCCCGGGATCAAAAACATTCAGTACTTC. Translating gives CASSQPPGIKNIQYF.

The chain carries TRBV18 and TRBJ1-2, with D perhaps TRBD1 (6 bases). The germline V gene has CDR1 KGHSH and CDR2 LQKENI. Trimming pared 1 base from V and 2 bases from J, leaving 20 bases between. The length of the CDR3 is 18 residues. Here the CDR3 reads CASSPRSVQAGENYGYTF. The DNA of the CDR3 is TGTGCCAGCTCACCACGTTCGGTTCAGGCAGGGGAGAACTATGGCTACACCTTC. Variable domain in full (rest from reference TRBV18 and TRBJ1-2): NAGVMQNPRHLVRRRGQEARLRCSPMKGHSHVYWYRQLPEEGLKFMVYLQKENIIDESGMPKERFSAEFPKEGPSILRIQQVVRGDSAAYFCASSPRSVQAGENYGYTFGSGTRLTVV.

The V call is TRBV24-1, the J call TRBJ2-2; D remains unclear. V lost 9 bases, J lost 0 bases, and 7 bases lay in between. The CDR3 totals 13 residues. The germline gives CDR1 KGHDR, CDR2 SFDVKD. Written as DNA, the CDR3 is TGTGCCACCTCCCCAGCGAACACCGGGGAGCTGTTTTTT. Residues: CATSPANTGELFF.

The chain is built from TRBV25-1 and TRBJ2-3, with TRBD1 matching 7 bases. Germline assignment: CDR1 MGHDK and CDR2 SYGVNS. Trimming cost V 6 bases and J 0 bases; bases outside gene matches: 3. The CDR3 length is 14 residues. CDR3 DNA: TGTGCCAGCAGGGTACAGGGGAGCACAGATACGCAGTATTTT. It codes for CASRVQGSTDTQYF.

This clone was seen a single time. The rearrangement uses TRBV6-5 and TRBJ1-1; D ambiguous. Germline V gene data show CDR1 as MNHEY and CDR2 as SVGAGI. This CDR3 contains 14 residues. The ends were cut back, 5 bases at V and 4 bases at J, with 14 bases in the middle. CDR3 in amino acids: CASSRPGSGTEAFF. The CDR3 nucleotides are TGTGCCAGCAGTCGACCCGGGTCTGGCACTGAAGCTTTCTTT.

The V gene is TRBV6-5, the J gene TRBJ2-5; a weak D match, TRBD1 (7 bases). V lost 6 bases, J lost 5 bases, and 10 bases lay in between. Germline CDR1 MNHEY, CDR2 SVGAGI. The CDR3 extends over 12 amino acids. DNA of the CDR3: TGTGCCAGCAGATCAGGGGGGGAGACCCAGTACTTC. Translation: CASRSGGETQYF.

The V and J genes are TRBV6-2 or TRBV6-3 and TRBJ1-5, with D hard to call. The germline CDR1 and CDR2 sequences are MNHEY and SVGEGT. This CDR3 is 16 amino acids long. Deletions cut 4 bases from V and 0 bases from J, with 13 bases between. The CDR3: CASSSPFSYSNQPQHF. CDR3 bases: TGTGCCAGCAGTTCCCCTTTCAGTTATAGCAATCAGCCCCAGCATTTT.

This chain connects TRBV7-3 to TRBJ2-1; no clear D. This CDR3 has 13 residues. The germline V gene has CDR1 SGHTA and CDR2 FQGTGA. V shed 1 base and J shed 4 bases, with 5 bases lying between them. CDR3 protein: CASSLSLYNEQFF. DNA for the CDR3: TGTGCCAGCAGCTTAAGTTTATACAATGAGCAGTTCTTC.